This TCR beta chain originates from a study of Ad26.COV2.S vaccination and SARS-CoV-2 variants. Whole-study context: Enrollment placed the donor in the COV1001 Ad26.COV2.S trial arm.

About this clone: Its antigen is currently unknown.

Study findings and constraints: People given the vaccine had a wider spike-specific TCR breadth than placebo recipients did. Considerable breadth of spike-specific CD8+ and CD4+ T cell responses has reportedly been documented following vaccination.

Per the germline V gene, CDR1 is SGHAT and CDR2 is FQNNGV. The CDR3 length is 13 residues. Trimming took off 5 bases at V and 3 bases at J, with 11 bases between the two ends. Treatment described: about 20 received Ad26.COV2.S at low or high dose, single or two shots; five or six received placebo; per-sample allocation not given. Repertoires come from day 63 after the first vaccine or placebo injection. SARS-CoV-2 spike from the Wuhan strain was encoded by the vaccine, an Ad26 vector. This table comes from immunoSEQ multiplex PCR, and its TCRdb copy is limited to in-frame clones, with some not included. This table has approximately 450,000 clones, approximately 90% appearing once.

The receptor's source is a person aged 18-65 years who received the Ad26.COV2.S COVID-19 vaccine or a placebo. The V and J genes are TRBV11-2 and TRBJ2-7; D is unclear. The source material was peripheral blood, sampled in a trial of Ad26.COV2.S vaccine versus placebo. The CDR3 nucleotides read TGTGCCAGCAGCCCGGGCCGCCTCTACGAGCAGTACTTC. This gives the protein CASSPGRLYEQYF. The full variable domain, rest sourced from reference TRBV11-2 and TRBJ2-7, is EAGVAQSPRYKIIEKRQSVAFWCNPISGHATLYWYQQILGQGPKLLIQFQNNGVVDDSQLPKDRFSAERLKGVDSTLKIQPAKLEDSAVYLCASSPGRLYEQYFGPGTRLTVT.